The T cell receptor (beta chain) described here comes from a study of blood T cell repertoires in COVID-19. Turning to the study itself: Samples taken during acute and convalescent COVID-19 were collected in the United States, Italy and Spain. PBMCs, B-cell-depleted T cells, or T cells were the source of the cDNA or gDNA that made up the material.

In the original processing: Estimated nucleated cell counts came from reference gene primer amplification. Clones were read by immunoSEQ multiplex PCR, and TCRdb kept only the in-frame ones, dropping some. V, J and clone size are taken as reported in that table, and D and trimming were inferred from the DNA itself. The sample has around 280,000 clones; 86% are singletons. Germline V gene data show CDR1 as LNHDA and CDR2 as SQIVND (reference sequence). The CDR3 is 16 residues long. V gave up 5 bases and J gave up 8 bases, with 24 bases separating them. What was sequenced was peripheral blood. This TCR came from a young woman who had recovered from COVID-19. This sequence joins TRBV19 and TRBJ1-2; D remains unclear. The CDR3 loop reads CASSGPSGNPFHGYTF. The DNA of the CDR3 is TGTGCCAGTAGTGGGCCGTCCGGGAACCCCTTTCACGGCTACACCTTC.